Below, 20 T cell receptor beta chains from the same sample are listed, as sequenced in a study of kidney transplant recipient with SARS-CoV-2 infection. In TCRdb, the reads were re-called with MiXCR into one record per CDR3 protein. This sample has fewer than 250,000 distinct CDR3 sequences, with 29% found just once. Sequences were derived from a blood sample, sampled at baseline and on day 111 from a kidney transplant recipient. Receptors were obtained from a male patient in his thirties who had COVID-19 and was a kidney transplant recipient. A subset of T cells may come from the graft donor.

This clonotype was counted many times. The chain combines TRBV19 with TRBJ1-1, with 9 bases that match TRBD1. Germline values: CDR1 LNHDA, CDR2 SQIVND (reference sequence). This CDR3 is 17 amino acids long. The ends lost 6 bases at V and 0 bases at J; junction bases unmatched: 11. Here the CDR3 DNA reads TGTGCCAGTAGGTGGGACAGGGAAGGGGACTTGAACACTGAAGCTTTCTTT. This gives the protein CASRWDREGDLNTEAFF.

About this clonotype: A much larger clonotype is one base distant, so this may be a read error. V is TRBV28 and J is TRBJ2-7; 9 nucleotides match TRBD1. Germline V CDR1 and CDR2: MDHEN, SYDVKM. The CDR3 length is 16 residues. The CDR3 sequence is CASSLWEGQGGYEPYF. DNA of the CDR3: TGTGCCAGCAGTTTATGGGAGGGACAGGGCGGCTACGAGCCGTACTTC.

This clonotype was picked up many times. The chain is built from TRBV5-6 and TRBJ2-7; the D is unclear. The CDR3 has 12 amino acids. The V and J ends lost 0 bases and 4 bases respectively, with 5 bases between them. Looked up from germline, CDR1 is SGHDT and CDR2 is YYEEEE. In nucleotides, the CDR3 is TGTGCCAGCAGCTTGGGAGAATACGAGCAGTACGTC. Its protein is CASSLGEYEQYV.

This clonotype showed up many times. The V and J genes are TRBV7-3 and TRBJ2-1, with 7 bases matching TRBD2. The CDR3 has 12 residues. J gave up 9 bases and V 4 bases, and 3 bases lay outside the gene matches. CDR1 and CDR2 (germline): SGHTA, FQGTGA. CDR3 sequence: CASSSSGTEQFF. Here the CDR3 DNA reads TGTGCCAGCAGCTCCAGCGGGACTGAGCAGTTCTTC.

Of note for this clonotype: A read error may explain this, as a much larger clone is one base away. This rearrangement joins TRBV2 to TRBJ2-2; weak D call: TRBD2 (5 bases). CDR3 length equals 11 residues. The V gene's germline CDR1 is SNHLY and CDR2 FYNNEI. CDR3 in DNA: TGTGCCAGCCGTGACCCCGGGGAGCTGGTTTTT. Protein sequence: CASRDPGELVF.

Note on this clonotype: This may arise from a read error, as a much more abundant clone is one base away. The chain uses TRBV4-1 and TRBJ2-7; weak D call: TRBD2 (6 bases). Germline V gene sequence: CDR1 MGHRA, CDR2 YSYEKL. This CDR3 contains 16 residues. This chain's CDR3 is CASSQELARGSHEQYF. In DNA, the CDR3 is TGCGCCAGCAGCCAAGAATTAGCGCGGGGCTCCCACGAGCAGTACTTC.

This clonotype appeared many times. The chain recombines TRBV5-6 with TRBJ1-2; D is unresolved. V shed 7 bases and J shed 4 bases, with 23 bases lying between them. Germline V CDR1 and CDR2: SGHDT, YYEEEE. The CDR3 has 16 amino acids. The CDR3 coding sequence is TGTGCCAGCGGTGAGCGCAATAGTCGAAAGACCTATGGCTACACCTTC. This gives the protein CASGERNSRKTYGYTF.

This clonotype was recorded at least ten times. V gene TRBV10-2 combines with J gene TRBJ2-7, with TRBD1 identical over 8 bases. Germline V gene data show CDR1 as WSHSY and CDR2 as SAAADI. V lost 6 bases and J lost 5; bases outside the gene matches: 6. CDR3 length equals 13 residues. The CDR3 nucleotides read TGCGCCAGCAGAATGGGACAGGTAAACGAGCAGTACTTC. Residues: CASRMGQVNEQYF.

This clonotype was counted many times. This chain links TRBV5-1 with TRBJ2-7, with D perhaps matching TRBD1 (5 bases). This CDR3 spans 14 amino acids. Trimming left V 3 bases short and J 6 bases short, with 16 bases between. Per germline, CDR1 SGHRS and CDR2 YFSETQ. In DNA, the CDR3 is TGCGCCAGCAGCTCCACAGGTACAGGAAGCGAGCAGTACTTC. This codes for CASSSTGTGSEQYF.

Concerning this clonotype: A read error may explain this, as a much larger clone is one base away. The rearrangement uses TRBV27 and TRBJ2-5, with a possible D match to TRBD1 (6 bases). The CDR3 is made up of 13 amino acids. The germline V and J ends were trimmed by 8 bases and 13 bases, with 23 bases remaining between them. Per the germline V gene, CDR1 is MNHEY and CDR2 is SMNVEV (reference sequence). The CDR3 coding sequence is TGTGCCAGCGGGCCCATCACAGGGCCACCCGCGTACTTC. This translates into CASGPITGPPAYF.

V is TRBV20-1 and J is TRBJ2-5, with D possibly matching TRBD2 (6 bases). Germline-derived CDR1 and CDR2 are DFQATT and SNEGSKA (reference sequence). The CDR3 extends over 14 amino acids. The V gene lost 6 bases and the J gene lost 4 bases, with 18 bases spanning the gap. CDR3 sequence reads: CSALRLEGRETQYF. In DNA form, the CDR3 reads TGCAGTGCACTACGACTAGAGGGTCGAGAGACCCAGTACTTC.

Regarding this clonotype: Since a much larger clone is just one base distant, this may be a read error. This CDR3 fails to terminate in the conserved phenylalanine or tryptophan, so it likely reflects a read error. The rearrangement links TRBV12-3 or TRBV12-4 to TRBJ2-5; TRBD2 aligns across 11 bases. Unmatched junction bases numbered 6, after V lost 7 bases and J lost 2 bases. The CDR3 contains 15 residues. This chain's CDR3 is CASTTTSGEQETQYL. CDR3 DNA sequence: TGTGCCAGCACCACGACTAGCGGGGAACAAGAGACCCAGTACCTC.

Regarding this clonotype: A single base separates this from a much larger clone, so it may be a read error. This sequence joins TRBV2 and TRBJ1-4, with 12 bases aligning to TRBD1. From germline, CDR1 is SNHLY and CDR2 FYNNEI. CDR3 size: 15 residues. CDR3 protein: CASNEGTGGDEKLFF. The CDR3 bases are TGTGCCAGCAATGAAGGGACAGGGGGCGATGAAAAACTGTTTTTT.

The table lists this clonotype with a few counts. A read error may explain this, as a much larger clone is one base away. The rearrangement joins TRBV7-8 to TRBJ1-2, with D unresolved. V lost 5 bases and J lost 7, with 26 bases in between. CDR1 is SGHVS, CDR2 FQNEAQ, per germline. The CDR3 consists of 17 residues. In DNA form, the CDR3 reads TGTGCCAGCAGCGCGGTAGGGTTTACCCGAAAGACCTGTGGCTACACCTTC. Translation: CASSAVGFTRKTCGYTF.

J is TRBJ1-2 and V is TRBV7-2, with D possibly TRBD1 on 6 matching bases. CDR1 is SGHTA and CDR2 is FQGNSA in the germline V gene. This CDR3 comprises 17 residues. V was trimmed by 5 bases and J by 4 bases, leaving 23 bases between them. The CDR3 DNA sequence: TGTGCCAGCAGCGGTAAGGACAGAGACAGAAAGACCTATGGCTACACCTTC. Amino acids: CASSGKDRDRKTYGYTF. The full variable domain, in which reference TRBV7-2 and TRBJ1-2 provide the parts outside the CDR3, is GAGVSQSPSNKVTEKGKDVELRCDPISGHTALYWYRQSLGQGLEFLIYFQGNSAPDKSGLPSDRFSAERTGGSVSTLTIQRTQQEDSAVYLCASSGKDRDRKTYGYTFGSGTRLTVV.

This clonotype was found many times. The V and J genes are TRBV6-4 and TRBJ1-4; possibly TRBD1 for D (5 bases). The CDR3 has 14 residues. The V end lost 3 bases, the J end lost 5 bases, and 10 bases lay between the germline ends. Germline CDR1 and CDR2: MRHNA and SNTAGT. CDR3 sequence (DNA): TGTGCCAGCAGTGAGGGACGGCCGAATGAAAAACTGTTTTTT. This codes for CASSEGRPNEKLFF.

As for this clonotype: A much more abundant neighbour one base away suggests this may be a read error. The gene calls are TRBV12-3 or TRBV12-4 and TRBJ1-2, with D uncertain. V was pared by 5 bases and J by 4 bases, with 23 bases between. This CDR3 is built from 17 residues. In DNA, the CDR3 is TGTGCCAGCAGTAATAGTTCCACAGTAGGAAAGACCTATGGCTACACCTTC. This sequence encodes CASSNSSTVGKTYGYTF.

A remark on this clonotype: Being one base from a much bigger clone, this may be a read error. This chain connects TRBV4-3 to TRBJ1-4, with 7 nucleotides matching TRBD1. V shed 0 bases and J 8 bases; nucleotides not matched to a gene: 6. The length of the CDR3 is 15 residues. Per germline, CDR1 LGHNA and CDR2 YSLEER. In DNA, the CDR3 is TGCGCCAGCAGCCAAGATTGGGGACAGAAAGAAAAACTGTTTTTT. Its translation: CASSQDWGQKEKLFF.

This clonotype was counted many times. The V call is TRBV11-1, the J call TRBJ1-2, with D unresolved. Looked up from germline, CDR1 is SGHAT and CDR2 is FQDESV (reference sequence). This CDR3 has 17 amino acids. The V end lost 5 bases, the J end lost 4 bases, and 23 bases lay between the germline ends. The CDR3 reads CASSDSRKAGKTYGYTF. DNA for the CDR3: TGTGCCAGCAGCGACTCCCGTAAGGCTGGAAAGACCTATGGCTACACCTTC.

This clonotype was detected only a few times. The chain combines TRBV3-1 with TRBJ1-2; no clear D gene. Trimming took off 5 bases at V and 4 bases at J, with 23 bases between the two ends. The CDR3 has 17 amino acids. Germline CDR1 reads LGHDT; CDR2 reads YNNKEL (reference sequence). In DNA form, the CDR3 reads TGTGCCAGCAGCAGGTTTATCACCCTTCGAAAGACCTATGGCTACACCTTC. Protein sequence: CASSRFITLRKTYGYTF. The variable domain in full, with the rest retrieved from reference TRBV3-1 and TRBJ1-2, is DTAVSQTPKYLVTQMGNDKSIKCEQNLGHDTMYWYKQDSKKFLKIMFSYNNKELIINETVPNRFSPKSPDKAHLNLHINSLELGDSAVYFCASSRFITLRKTYGYTFGSGTRLTVV.